This T cell receptor beta chain was documented in a study of CD8 T cells in ankylosing spondylitis. TCRdb redid the calling of the 5' RACE reads with MiXCR, one entry per CDR3 protein. The sample carries some 92,000 distinct CDR3 sequences, roughly 27% recorded once. CDR3 length equals 13 residues. V dropped 6 bases and J dropped 4; count of bases not matched to a gene: 3. CDR1 is GTSNPN, CDR2 SVGIG, per germline (reference sequence). Sequenced: blood, either unsorted or a sorted T cell fraction (not recorded which). This clonotype originated in a male donor with ankylosing spondylitis or in good health (not recorded which). The V gene is TRBV30, the J gene TRBJ1-6, with 7 bases matching TRBD1. The CDR3 coding sequence is TGTGCCTGCGGGACAGCTTATAATTCACCCCTCCACTTT. As protein: CACGTAYNSPLHF.